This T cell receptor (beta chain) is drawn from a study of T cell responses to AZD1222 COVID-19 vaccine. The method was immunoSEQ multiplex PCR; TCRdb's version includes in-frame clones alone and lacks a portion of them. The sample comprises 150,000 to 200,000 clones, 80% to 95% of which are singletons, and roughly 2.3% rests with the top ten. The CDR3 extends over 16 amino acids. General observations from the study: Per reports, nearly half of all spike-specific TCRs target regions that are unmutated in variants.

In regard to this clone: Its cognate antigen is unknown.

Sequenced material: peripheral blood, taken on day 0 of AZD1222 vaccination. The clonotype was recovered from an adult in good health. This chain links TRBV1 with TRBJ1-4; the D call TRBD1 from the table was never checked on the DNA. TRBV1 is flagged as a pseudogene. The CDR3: CTSSPTLMTRSEKLFF. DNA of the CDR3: TGCACCAGCAGCCCGACATTAATGACCAGAAGCGAAAAACTGTTTTTT.